The present entry profiles one TCR beta chain with its context. Its antigen remains unidentified. This sample is part of a study of cytomegalovirus exposure and HLA in healthy donors. Turning to the study itself: Counted in an early data release were about 85 million unique TCRs from HLA-typed donors. Whole-study results and caveats: High sensitivity and specificity were reportedly achieved when the classifier diagnosed cytomegalovirus status. Previously analyzed data showed that most TCR beta V segments were productive at a frequency of about 87% or about 30%. A later analysis by the authors found several of the most significant clusters apparently linked to common viral pathogens.

The CDR3 is 11 amino acids. The V end was cut by 3 bases, the J end by 14 bases, with 12 bases between. CDR1 is SGHKS and CDR2 is YYEKEE in the germline V gene (reference sequence). Primers: 60 Vbeta forward and 13 Jbeta reverse. Clones were sequenced by immunoSEQ multiplex PCR, and TCRdb holds only the in-frame ones, with some missing. This sample carries 180,000 or so clones, 77% of them seen once, and the ten largest clones take about 1.5%. The sequence was obtained from a man younger than 35 in good health and CMV-seronegative. Sequencing used PBMCs. This chain joins TRBV5-5 and TRBJ2-1; D perhaps matches TRBD1 (6 bases). CDR3: CASSSRGREFF. In nucleotides, the CDR3 is TGTGCCAGCAGCTCCAGGGGCCGGGAGTTCTTC.